The TCR beta chain under discussion was sequenced for a study of shared clonotypes between healthy human individuals. The V end lost 3 bases, the J end lost 2 bases, and 14 bases lay between the germline ends. The CDR3 runs to 15 residues. Germline lookup yields CDR1 LGHNA and CDR2 YSLEER. The data were produced by immunoSEQ multiplex PCR, yet TCRdb's version contains in-frame clones alone and is incomplete. The table records about half a million clones, roughly 80% of them present only once. The sample consisted of PBMCs. This TCR derives from a middle-aged woman in good health. Some clones in this sample may be carry-over from other donors' samples. The chain recombines TRBV4-3 with TRBJ2-7; D may be TRBD1 or TRBD2 (6 bases each). CDR3 DNA sequence: TGCGCCAGCAGCCAGGGACACGGGACTGCCTACGAGCAGTACTTC. Translated, it gives CASSQGHGTAYEQYF.